This entry concerns a single TCR beta chain. The V end was cut by 4 bases, the J end by 2 bases, with 12 bases between. Germline CDR1 reads SGHRS; CDR2 reads YFSETQ. The CDR3 is 14 residues long. These data come from a study of control samples from healthy donors and cancer patients. TCRdb's table, derived via immunoSEQ multiplex PCR, lists solely in-frame clones and lacks some. The sample lists around 130,000 clones; approximately 90% were seen once. Sequencing used blood. The chain carries TRBV5-1 and TRBJ1-1, with D uncertain. The receptor's source is a man between 18 and 35 years old in good health. In DNA, the CDR3 is TGCGCCAGCAGCCCGACAACGCTAAACACTGAAGCTTTCTTT. It translates to CASSPTTLNTEAFF.